A single sample gave rise to the 32 T cell receptor beta chains below, sequenced in a study of early T cells in non-severe SARS-CoV-2 infection. TCRdb analysed the 5' RACE reads with MiXCR anew, one entry per CDR3 protein. Counted here are about 48,000 distinct CDR3 sequences, 13% occurring once; the ten biggest clones make up roughly a tenth. The sequenced sample consisted of whole blood. The origin of the receptors is an adult who was a healthcare worker with PCR-confirmed SARS-CoV-2 infection or an uninfected control (not recorded which).

V usage is TRBV5-1 and J usage is TRBJ2-7, with 13 bases identical to TRBD2. The CDR3 sequence is 16 residues long. CDR1 and CDR2 (germline): SGHRS, YFSETQ. The trim removed 2 bases at V and 5 bases at J, leaving 7 bases unmatched. CDR3 bases: TGCGCCAGCAGCTTCCATGGGACTAGCGGGAATGACGAGCAGTACTTC. It is translated as CASSFHGTSGNDEQYF.

The chain recombines TRBV18 with TRBJ1-1, with D tentatively TRBD1 (5 bases). This CDR3 is 15 amino acids long. Germline V gives CDR1 KGHSH, CDR2 LQKENI. Trimming stripped 0 bases from V and 6 bases from J, with 14 bases between. The DNA of the CDR3 is TGTGCCAGCTCACCACCGTTCGGGGGACGCGCTGAAGCTTTCTTT. Its translation is CASSPPFGGRAEAFF.

This clonotype was recorded at least ten times. This rearrangement joins TRBV5-4 to TRBJ1-2, with D maybe TRBD1 (5 bases). The V gene's germline CDR1 is SGHNT and CDR2 YYREEE (reference sequence). The CDR3 contains 15 residues. V was trimmed by 2 bases and J by 4 bases, leaving 15 bases between them. CDR3 DNA sequence: TGTGCCAGCAGCTTCCAGGGTGATACGAGCTATGGCTACACCTTC. Residues: CASSFQGDTSYGYTF. Full variable domain (remainder filled in from reference TRBV5-4 and TRBJ1-2): ETGVTQSPTHLIKTRGQQVTLRCSSQSGHNTVSWYQQALGQGPQFIFQYYREEENGRGNFPPRFSGLQFPNYSSELNVNALELDDSALYLCASSFQGDTSYGYTFGSGTRLTVV.

The chain is built from TRBV28 and TRBJ2-6, with D unclear. The CDR3 loop spans 12 amino acids. Germline CDR1 is MDHEN and CDR2 is SYDVKM. Trimming stripped 6 bases from V and 4 bases from J, with 4 bases between. In nucleotides, the CDR3 is TGTGCCAGCAGGCCCGGGGCCAACGTCCTGACTTTC. This sequence encodes CASRPGANVLTF.

This clonotype was counted a few times. The V gene is TRBV12-3 or TRBV12-4, the J gene TRBJ1-1; D unresolved. This CDR3 is 14 amino acids long. The V end lost 6 bases, the J end lost 2 bases, and 13 bases lay between the germline ends. The CDR3 protein is CASSIDGLNTEAFF. For the CDR3, the DNA is TGTGCCAGCAGCATAGACGGATTAAACACTGAAGCTTTCTTT.

This clonotype was counted between two and nine times. The chain joins TRBV4-1 to TRBJ2-5, with a weak D call TRBD2 (6 bases). Germline V gene lookup returns CDR1 MGHRA and CDR2 YSYEKL. The CDR3 loop spans 19 amino acids. The germline V and J ends were trimmed by 0 bases and 5 bases, with 25 bases remaining between them. CDR3 in DNA: TGCGCCAGCAGCCAAGAACCCCCATTGACTAGGTTCCCCGGTGAGACCCAGTACTTC. Residues: CASSQEPPLTRFPGETQYF.

V is TRBV12-3 or TRBV12-4 and J is TRBJ1-1; 9 positions agree with TRBD1. V lost 3 bases, J lost 5 bases, and 7 bases stayed unmatched. CDR3 length: 15 residues. The CDR3 DNA sequence: TGTGCCAGCAGTTTTCTACAGGGGGCGAGTACTGAAGCTTTCTTT. This encodes CASSFLQGASTEAFF.

This clonotype was counted many times. This chain uses TRBV12-3 or TRBV12-4 with TRBJ2-3; D perhaps matches TRBD2 (5 bases). Between the trimmed V and J ends, which lost 2 bases and 0 bases, there was a span of 15 bases. The CDR3 sequence is 17 residues long. CDR3: CASSLLPADPSTDTQYF. The CDR3 DNA sequence: TGTGCCAGCAGTTTATTACCAGCGGACCCCAGCACAGATACGCAGTATTTT.

Only a few counts were recorded for this clonotype. The genes are TRBV11-2 and TRBJ1-2, with unresolved D. Per the germline V gene, CDR1 is SGHAT and CDR2 is FQNNGV. V lost 2 bases, J lost 5 bases, and 18 bases lay in between. This CDR3 spans 16 amino acids. CDR3 sequence: CASSLSNYWEDYGYTF. The CDR3 DNA follows: TGTGCCAGCAGCTTAAGTAACTACTGGGAGGATTATGGCTACACCTTC.

Regarding this clonotype: This sequence may be a read error, since a much larger clone differs from it by one base. The conserved final phenylalanine or tryptophan is absent from the CDR3, which likely points to a read error. This chain links TRBV24-1 with TRBJ2-1; D remains ambiguous. Trimming shortened V by 2 bases and J by 7 bases, and 5 bases separated the two germline ends. CDR1 and CDR2 from the germline V gene are KGHDR and SFDVKD. There are 12 residues in the CDR3. The CDR3 spells CATSDYLNEQFL. CDR3 bases: TGTGCCACCAGTGATTATCTAAATGAGCAGTTCTTA.

This clonotype was seen ten or more times. The chain joins TRBV6-1 to TRBJ1-5; D is ambiguous. The CDR3 is 15 amino acids. The germline V gene has CDR1 MNHNS and CDR2 SASEGT. The V and J ends lost 2 bases and 0 bases respectively, with 8 bases between them. Written as DNA, the CDR3 is TGTGCCAGCAGTGAAAGTCGGTATAGCAATCAGCCCCAGCATTTT. Encoded protein: CASSESRYSNQPQHF.

The V gene is TRBV7-2, the J gene TRBJ1-1; D gene ambiguous. V lost 0 bases and J lost 1, with 6 bases in between. The germline V gene has CDR1 SGHTA and CDR2 FQGNSA. The CDR3 is made up of 14 amino acids. The CDR3 here is CASSLAPGNTEAFF. DNA for the CDR3: TGTGCCAGCAGCTTAGCCCCGGGGAACACTGAAGCTTTCTTT.

This clonotype turned up a few times. The CDR3 sequence: CSARIGSSYEQYF. The CDR3 region has the DNA TGCAGTGCTAGGATCGGGAGCTCCTACGAGCAGTACTTC. This rearrangement joins TRBV20-1 to TRBJ2-7; D possibly corresponds to TRBD2 (6 bases). The germline gives CDR1 DFQATT, CDR2 SNEGSKA (reference sequence). This CDR3 is built from 13 residues. The V end was cut by 3 bases, the J end by 0 bases, with 9 bases between.

This clonotype came up a few times. This chain joins TRBV6-6 and TRBJ1-1; a weak D match, TRBD1 (6 bases). The germline V gene has CDR1 MNHNY and CDR2 SVGAGI (reference sequence). V lost 5 bases and J 1 base, leaving 11 bases between the germline ends. This CDR3 is 14 amino acids long. CDR3 nucleotide sequence: TGTGCCAGCAGTCCGGGGACAAAGAACACTGAAGCTTTCTTT. Protein sequence: CASSPGTKNTEAFF.

This sequence joins TRBV7-2 and TRBJ1-2, with D maybe TRBD1 (6 bases). V was clipped by 5 bases and J by 7 bases, with 17 bases between them. This CDR3 is built from 14 residues. Germline V gene data show CDR1 as SGHTA and CDR2 as FQGNSA. The CDR3 DNA sequence: TGTGCCAGCAGCACGCCTACAGGGTTTGCTGGCTACACCTTC. It specifies CASSTPTGFAGYTF.

The rearrangement links TRBV5-1 to TRBJ1-1, with 8 nucleotides matching TRBD1. V lost 2 bases and J lost 7; bases outside the gene matches: 7. This CDR3 contains 14 residues. Germline V gene sequence: CDR1 SGHRS, CDR2 YFSETQ. CDR3 sequence (DNA): TGCGCCAGCAGCTTCTGGGACAGGTCCTTTGAAGCTTTCTTT. Its translation: CASSFWDRSFEAFF.

This clonotype was detected ten times or more. J is TRBJ2-7 and V is TRBV6-1; 7 nucleotides match TRBD2. V lost 6 bases, J lost 0 bases, and 5 bases stayed unmatched. The CDR3 loop spans 14 amino acids. In germline, CDR1 is MNHNS, CDR2 SASEGT. The CDR3 loop is CASRLLAVSYEQYF. DNA for the CDR3: TGTGCCAGCAGATTGCTAGCGGTCTCCTACGAGCAGTACTTC.

The chain couples TRBV9 to TRBJ2-3; 12 bases are a match to TRBD2. Germline V gene sequence: CDR1 SGDLS, CDR2 YYNGEE. CDR3 length: 17 amino acids. Germline trimming cut 2 bases from V and 0 bases from J; bases unmatched to any gene: 4. The CDR3 DNA is TGTGCCAGCAGCGTGGGACTAGCGGGCAAAAGCACAGATACGCAGTATTTT. It translates to CASSVGLAGKSTDTQYF.

This rearrangement joins TRBV19 to TRBJ1-6; D gene unclear. The germline V gene has CDR1 LNHDA and CDR2 SQIVND (reference sequence). Trimming shortened V by 9 bases and J by 0 bases, and 18 bases separated the two germline ends. This CDR3 comprises 17 residues. The CDR3 here is CARMQDVQSSYNSPLHF. As DNA, the CDR3 is TGTGCCAGGATGCAGGACGTTCAAAGCTCCTATAATTCACCCCTCCACTTT.

This clonotype was found many times. The chain couples TRBV30 to TRBJ2-7; TRBD1 might be the D (6 bases). CDR1 and CDR2 from the germline V gene are GTSNPN and SVGIG (reference sequence). Trimming cost V 4 bases and J 5 bases, with 18 bases left between them. The CDR3 extends over 14 amino acids. In nucleotides, the CDR3 is TGTGCCTGGAAGCACGCCGGGACAAGAAACGAGCAGTACTTC. Its translation is CAWKHAGTRNEQYF.

This clonotype has at least ten counts. This chain joins TRBV7-9 and TRBJ1-4, with a tentative D call TRBD1 (5 bases). CDR1 is SEHNR, CDR2 FQNEAQ, per germline (reference sequence). The CDR3 spans 15 residues. Trimming cost V 5 bases and J 8 bases, with 18 bases left between them. The CDR3 protein is CASSGESRGNEKLFF. Here the CDR3 DNA reads TGTGCCAGCAGCGGGGAGAGTAGGGGAAACGAAAAACTGTTTTTT. Full variable domain (rest looked up from reference TRBV7-9 and TRBJ1-4): DTGVSQNPRHKITKRGQNVTFRCDPISEHNRLYWYRQTLGQGPEFLTYFQNEAQLEKSRLLSDRFSAERPKGSFSTLEIQRTEQGDSAMYLCASSGESRGNEKLFFGSGTQLSVL.

This clonotype was seen repeatedly, ten times or more. The chain employs TRBV7-8 and TRBJ2-5; TRBD2 matches 10 bases. J lost 3 bases, V lost 1 base, and 5 bases had no gene match. This CDR3 spans 16 amino acids. Germline values: CDR1 SGHVS, CDR2 FQNEAQ. The CDR3 spells CASSLEWLAGEETQYF. In nucleotides, the CDR3 is TGTGCCAGCAGCTTAGAGTGGCTAGCGGGAGAAGAGACCCAGTACTTC.

This clonotype is medium-sized (0.01 to 0.1%) by share. The chain combines TRBV9 with TRBJ2-3, with D perhaps matching TRBD1 or TRBD2 (7 bases each). Germline V CDR1 and CDR2: SGDLS, YYNGEE. The V gene lost 4 bases and the J gene lost 4 bases, with 16 bases spanning the gap. This CDR3 region has 15 residues. The CDR3 loop is CASSLPTGRADTQYF. The DNA of the CDR3 is TGTGCCAGCAGCCTTCCGACAGGGAGGGCAGATACGCAGTATTTT.

This clonotype was observed at least ten times. This chain connects TRBV10-3 to TRBJ1-1; D is unresolved. The germline V gene has CDR1 ENHRY and CDR2 SYGVKD. The CDR3 is made up of 11 amino acids. V lost 10 bases to trimming and J lost 5 bases, with 11 bases between them. The CDR3 nucleotides are TGTGCCACGGACGGAGGGACTGAAGCTTTCTTT. This translates into CATDGGTEAFF.

The chain carries TRBV5-1 and TRBJ2-7; 12 bases are shared with TRBD2. V shed 5 bases, J shed 3 bases, and the junction held 6 bases outside the gene matches. The CDR3 contains 15 residues. The germline V gene has CDR1 SGHRS and CDR2 YFSETQ. The CDR3 protein is CASRRTSGNLYEQYF. In DNA, the CDR3 is TGCGCCAGCAGACGGACTAGCGGGAACCTCTACGAGCAGTACTTC.

The table lists this clonotype with a few counts. CDR3 bases: TGTGCCAGCAGCCAAACTAGCATTTGGACGCAGTATTTT. It is translated as CASSQTSIWTQYF. The chain combines TRBV3-1 with TRBJ2-3; tentative D call: TRBD2 (6 bases). The germline gives CDR1 LGHDT, CDR2 YNNKEL (reference sequence). V gave up 2 bases and J gave up 9 bases, with 12 bases separating them. The CDR3 extends over 13 amino acids.

The chain links TRBV12-3 or TRBV12-4 to TRBJ1-2, with 9 bases lining up with TRBD1. The CDR3 length is 14 residues. V gave up 3 bases and J gave up 4 bases; unmatched junction bases: 3. The DNA of the CDR3 is TGTGCCAGCAGTTTTGGGACAGGGCTCTATGGCTACACCTTC. This encodes CASSFGTGLYGYTF.

This clonotype was recorded a few times. This chain links TRBV5-1 with TRBJ1-6, with 9 nucleotides matching TRBD1. The V gene end was trimmed by 4 bases and the J gene end by 9 bases; junction bases not matched to a gene: 11. The CDR3 is 16 amino acids. Germline V lookup: CDR1 SGHRS, CDR2 YFSETQ. This chain's CDR3 is CASSRGGQGSGSPLHF. The CDR3 DNA sequence: TGCGCCAGCAGCAGAGGAGGACAGGGGAGCGGTTCACCCCTCCACTTT. The full variable domain, rest sourced from reference TRBV5-1 and TRBJ1-6, is KAGVTQTPRYLIKTRGQQVTLSCSPISGHRSVSWYQQTPGQGLQFLFEYFSETQRNKGNFPGRFSGRQFSNSRSEMNVSTLELGDSALYLCASSRGGQGSGSPLHFGNGTRLTVT.

In its sample, this clonotype was seen many times. The gene calls are TRBV5-1 and TRBJ2-4; tentatively, D is TRBD2 (6 bases). This CDR3 region has 17 residues. The V end lost 4 bases, the J end lost 1 base, and 18 bases lay between the germline ends. The V gene's germline CDR1 is SGHRS and CDR2 YFSETQ. The CDR3 loop reads CASSAGRVAVAKNIQYF. CDR3 DNA: TGCGCCAGCAGCGCCGGGCGTGTAGCGGTCGCCAAAAACATTCAGTACTTC. The full variable domain, rest sourced from reference TRBV5-1 and TRBJ2-4, is KAGVTQTPRYLIKTRGQQVTLSCSPISGHRSVSWYQQTPGQGLQFLFEYFSETQRNKGNFPGRFSGRQFSNSRSEMNVSTLELGDSALYLCASSAGRVAVAKNIQYFGAGTRLSVL.

The sample holds a few counts of this clonotype. J is TRBJ2-1 and V is TRBV6-5; the D is unclear. The CDR3 is made up of 12 amino acids. V lost 0 bases and J lost 7, with 4 bases in between. Per the germline V gene, CDR1 is MNHEY and CDR2 is SVGAGI. The DNA for the CDR3 is TGTGCCAGCAGTTACTCAAGAAATGAGCAGTTCTTC. Translating gives CASSYSRNEQFF.

In this sample, this clonotype turned up many times. J is TRBJ1-2 and V is TRBV18; 10 bases line up with TRBD1. CDR1 is KGHSH, CDR2 LQKENI, per germline. The CDR3 is 19 residues long. With 6 bases clipped from V and 2 bases from J, the junction kept 18 bases outside the gene matches. CDR3 sequence (DNA): TGTGCCAGCTCGTCGCAAACCCCGGGACAGGGGAATTTAAACTATGGCTACACCTTC. Its protein is CASSSQTPGQGNLNYGYTF. Full variable domain (outside the CDR3, taken from reference TRBV18 and TRBJ1-2): NAGVMQNPRHLVRRRGQEARLRCSPMKGHSHVYWYRQLPEEGLKFMVYLQKENIIDESGMPKERFSAEFPKEGPSILRIQQVVRGDSAAYFCASSSQTPGQGNLNYGYTFGSGTRLTVV.

This clonotype showed up many times. The chain employs TRBV5-1 and TRBJ1-1; D may be TRBD1 (5 bases). CDR3 length: 13 amino acids. Trimming stripped 5 bases from V and 3 bases from J, with 11 bases between. Germline-derived CDR1 and CDR2 are SGHRS and YFSETQ. The CDR3 loop reads CASSPQDYTEAFF. CDR3 DNA: TGCGCCAGCAGTCCACAGGATTACACTGAAGCTTTCTTT.